This entry lists 16 T cell receptor beta chains sequenced from one sample in a study of T cell responses to AZD1222 COVID-19 vaccine. Sequenced by immunoSEQ multiplex PCR; TCRdb stores in-frame clones only, minus some. Among 95,000 to 150,000 clones listed, around 89% were seen once. The specimen was peripheral blood, collected on day 0 of AZD1222 vaccination. The source is an adult in good health.

This clone was recorded once. V is TRBV5-1 and J is TRBJ2-2, with TRBD1 matching over 9 bases. J gave up 5 bases and V 7 bases, and 9 bases lay outside the gene matches. This CDR3 has 15 amino acids. CDR1 is SGHRS, CDR2 YFSETQ, per germline. DNA of the CDR3: TGCGCCAGCTCCTCGACAGGGGGTATGACCGGGGAGCTGTTTTTT. It encodes CASSSTGGMTGELFF.

This rearrangement joins TRBV5-1 to TRBJ1-6, with no clear D. V was shortened by 3 bases and J by 7 bases, with 8 bases between the two germline ends. Per germline, CDR1 SGHRS and CDR2 YFSETQ. The CDR3 runs 13 residues. The CDR3 DNA reads TGCGCCAGCAGCTCCGGGAACAATTCACCCCTCCACTTT. Encoded protein: CASSSGNNSPLHF.

The V call is TRBV28, the J call TRBJ2-1; D remains unclear. V was trimmed by 5 bases and J by 5 bases, leaving 19 bases between them. Germline V gives CDR1 MDHEN, CDR2 SYDVKM. This CDR3 region has 16 residues. CDR3 residues: CASSPPGGLRNNEQFF. CDR3 DNA sequence: TGTGCCAGCAGTCCCCCGGGTGGCTTACGCAACAATGAGCAGTTCTTC.

The chain recombines TRBV6-5 with TRBJ1-1; tentative D call: TRBD1 (6 bases). Looked up from germline, CDR1 is MNHEY and CDR2 is SVGAGI. The CDR3 is 14 amino acids. V shed 0 bases and J shed 4 bases, with 9 bases lying between them. The CDR3: CASSYSPRGTEAFF. The CDR3 bases are TGTGCCAGCAGTTACTCGCCCAGGGGCACTGAAGCTTTCTTT.

This chain links TRBV4-2 with TRBJ2-3, with unresolved D. The V end lost 3 bases, the J end lost 10 bases, and 14 bases lay between the germline ends. In germline, CDR1 is LGHNA, CDR2 YNFKEQ. CDR3 size: 13 residues. The DNA for the CDR3 is TGTGCCAGCAGCCAGCATTCCATGATGGCGCAGTATTTT. It encodes CASSQHSMMAQYF.

The rearrangement joins TRBV13 to TRBJ1-2, with TRBD1 matching over 7 bases. The CDR3 is 17 amino acids. The germline V gene has CDR1 PRHDT and CDR2 FYEKMQ (reference sequence). The junction had 13 bases not matched to a gene; V was cut back by 5 bases and J by 1 base. In DNA form, the CDR3 reads TGTGCCAGCAGCCTACGACAGGGATTTCCCAATAACTATGGCTACACCTTC. Its translation: CASSLRQGFPNNYGYTF. The full variable domain, with the rest looked up from reference TRBV13 and TRBJ1-2, is AAGVIQSPRHLIKEKRETATLKCYPIPRHDTVYWYQQGPGQDPQFLISFYEKMQSDKGSIPDRFSAQQFSDYHSELNMSSLELGDSALYFCASSLRQGFPNNYGYTFGSGTRLTVV.

The gene calls are TRBV27 and TRBJ1-5, with D tentatively TRBD1 (5 bases). Trimming stripped 0 bases from V and 5 bases from J, with 11 bases between. Germline CDR1 reads MNHEY; CDR2 reads SMNVEV (reference sequence). The CDR3 spans 15 residues. CDR3 coding DNA: TGTGCCAGCAGTTTATCGGGGGGAGGGCATCAGCCCCAGCATTTT. It specifies CASSLSGGGHQPQHF.

The CDR3 DNA sequence: TGTGCCAGCAGCGTAGGACAGGAGAACACTGAAGCTTTCTTT. Protein product: CASSVGQENTEAFF. This rearrangement joins TRBV9 to TRBJ1-1; D is possibly TRBD1 (6 bases). Germline V gene lookup returns CDR1 SGDLS and CDR2 YYNGEE. Trimming cost V 0 bases and J 1 base, with 7 bases left between them. The CDR3 loop spans 14 amino acids. The full variable domain, completed using reference TRBV9 and TRBJ1-1, is DSGVTQTPKHLITATGQRVTLRCSPRSGDLSVYWYQQSLDQGLQFLIQYYNGEERAKGNILERFSAQQFPDLHSELNLSSLELGDSALYFCASSVGQENTEAFFGQGTRLTVV.

The chain combines TRBV28 with TRBJ1-5; D might be TRBD1 (6 bases). V was shortened by 8 bases and J by 2 bases, with 13 bases between the two germline ends. Germline lookup yields CDR1 MDHEN and CDR2 SYDVKM. This CDR3 contains 14 residues. The CDR3 bases are TGTGCCAGCCATCTGAGGGGGGGCAATCAGCCCCAGCATTTT. The encoded protein is CASHLRGGNQPQHF. Together with reference TRBV28 and TRBJ1-5, the CDR3 gives the full variable domain: DVKVTQSSRYLVKRTGEKVFLECVQDMDHENMFWYRQDPGLGLRLIYFSYDVKMKEKGDIPEGYSVSREKKERFSLILESASTNQTSMYLCASHLRGGNQPQHFGDGTRLSIL.

This chain links TRBV11-3 with TRBJ2-5; perhaps TRBD2 as D (6 bases). This CDR3 spans 17 amino acids. Germline CDR1 SGHNT, CDR2 YENEEA. The V end lost 1 base, the J end lost 0 bases, and 15 bases lay between the germline ends. CDR3 sequence reads: CASSLGAGLQYQETQYF. The CDR3 DNA reads TGTGCCAGCAGCTTAGGTGCGGGACTCCAGTACCAAGAGACCCAGTACTTC.

The chain employs TRBV28 and TRBJ1-2, with D possibly matching TRBD1 (5 bases). The CDR3 extends over 12 amino acids. Trimming left V 4 bases short and J 4 bases short, with 7 bases between. Germline CDR1 MDHEN, CDR2 SYDVKM. The CDR3 bases are TGTGCCAGCAGTTGGGGGGGCTATGGCTACACCTTC. Amino acids: CASSWGGYGYTF.

The chain links TRBV11-2 to TRBJ2-7, with a possible D match to TRBD1 (5 bases). The ends were cut back, 5 bases at V and 2 bases at J, with 16 bases in the middle. Germline V gene lookup returns CDR1 SGHAT and CDR2 FQNNGV. The CDR3 contains 15 residues. This CDR3 is CASSPTWGRAYEQYF. The CDR3 coding sequence is TGTGCCAGCAGCCCTACCTGGGGCAGGGCCTACGAGCAGTACTTC. Filled out from reference TRBV11-2 and TRBJ2-7, the complete variable domain reads EAGVAQSPRYKIIEKRQSVAFWCNPISGHATLYWYQQILGQGPKLLIQFQNNGVVDDSQLPKDRFSAERLKGVDSTLKIQPAKLEDSAVYLCASSPTWGRAYEQYFGPGTRLTVT.

The V call is TRBV6-4, the J call TRBJ1-6, with 7 bases identical to TRBD1. The CDR3 extends over 14 amino acids. The V and J ends lost 5 bases and 10 bases, in that order; junction bases with no gene match: 8. Germline CDR1 MRHNA, CDR2 SNTAGT. CDR3 sequence reads: CASSQTGNRSPLHF. As DNA, the CDR3 is TGTGCCAGCAGTCAGACAGGGAATCGGTCACCCCTCCACTTT.

The V and J genes are TRBV7-9 and TRBJ1-2; 7 bases fit TRBD1. CDR1 and CDR2 (germline): SEHNR, FQNEAQ (reference sequence). This CDR3 is 14 amino acids long. V was clipped by 5 bases and J by 0 bases; unmatched bases: 3. This CDR3 reads CASSPGTANYGYTF. In DNA, the CDR3 is TGTGCCAGCAGCCCCGGGACAGCTAACTATGGCTACACCTTC. Supplemented by reference TRBV7-9 and TRBJ1-2, the full variable domain reads DTGVSQNPRHKITKRGQNVTFRCDPISEHNRLYWYRQTLGQGPEFLTYFQNEAQLEKSRLLSDRFSAERPKGSFSTLEIQRTEQGDSAMYLCASSPGTANYGYTFGSGTRLTVV.

The CDR3, as DNA: TGTGCCAGCAGGTCGGGACTTTCCCTTAAGGATGAGCAGTTCTTC. Its translation is CASRSGLSLKDEQFF. V is TRBV6-5 and J is TRBJ2-1; possibly TRBD2 for D (6 bases). V was pared by 6 bases and J by 8 bases, with 20 bases between. Germline V CDR1 and CDR2: MNHEY, SVGAGI. The CDR3 spans 15 residues.

The chain links TRBV27 to TRBJ2-1, with 7 nucleotides matching TRBD2. The CDR3 loop spans 14 amino acids. Per germline, CDR1 MNHEY and CDR2 SMNVEV (reference sequence). After removal of 7 bases from V and 10 bases from J, the junction contained 13 bases not matched to a gene. The CDR3 nucleotides are TGTGCCAGCACCCCAGCGGGGTCCTGGTGGGAGCAGTTCTTC. Amino acids: CASTPAGSWWEQFF.